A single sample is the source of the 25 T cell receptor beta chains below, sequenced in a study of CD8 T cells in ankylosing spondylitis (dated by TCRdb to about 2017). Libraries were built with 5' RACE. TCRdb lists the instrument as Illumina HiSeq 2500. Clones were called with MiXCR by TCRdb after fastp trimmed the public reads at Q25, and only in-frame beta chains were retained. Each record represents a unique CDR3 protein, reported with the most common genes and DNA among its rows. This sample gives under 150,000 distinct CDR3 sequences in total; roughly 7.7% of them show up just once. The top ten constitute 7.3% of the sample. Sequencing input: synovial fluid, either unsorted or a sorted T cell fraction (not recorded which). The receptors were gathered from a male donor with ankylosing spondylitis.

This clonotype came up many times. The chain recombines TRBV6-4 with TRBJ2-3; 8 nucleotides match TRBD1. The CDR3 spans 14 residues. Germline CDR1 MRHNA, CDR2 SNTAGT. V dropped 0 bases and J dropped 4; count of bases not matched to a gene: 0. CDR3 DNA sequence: TGTGCCAGCAGTGACTCACAGGGGGCAGATACGCAGTATTTT. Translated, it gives CASSDSQGADTQYF.

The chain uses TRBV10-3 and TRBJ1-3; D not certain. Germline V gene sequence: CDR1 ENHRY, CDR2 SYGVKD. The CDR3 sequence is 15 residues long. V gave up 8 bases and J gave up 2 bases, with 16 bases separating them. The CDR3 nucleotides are TGTGCCATCGCTGCCATTTCCGGGGCTGGAAACACCATATATTTT. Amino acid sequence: CAIAAISGAGNTIYF.

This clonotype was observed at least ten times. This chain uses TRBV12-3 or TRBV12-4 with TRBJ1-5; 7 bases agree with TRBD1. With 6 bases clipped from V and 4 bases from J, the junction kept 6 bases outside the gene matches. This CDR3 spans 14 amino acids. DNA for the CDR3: TGTGCCAGCAGGGGGTCAGGGGGAAATCAGCCCCAGCATTTT. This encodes CASRGSGGNQPQHF.

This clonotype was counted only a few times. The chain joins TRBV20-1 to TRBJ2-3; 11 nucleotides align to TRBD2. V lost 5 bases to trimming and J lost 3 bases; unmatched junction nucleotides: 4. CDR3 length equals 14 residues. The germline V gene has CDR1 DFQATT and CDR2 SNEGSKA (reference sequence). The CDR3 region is CSAPRTSGTDTQYF. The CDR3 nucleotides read TGCAGTGCTCCTCGGACTAGCGGGACAGATACGCAGTATTTT.

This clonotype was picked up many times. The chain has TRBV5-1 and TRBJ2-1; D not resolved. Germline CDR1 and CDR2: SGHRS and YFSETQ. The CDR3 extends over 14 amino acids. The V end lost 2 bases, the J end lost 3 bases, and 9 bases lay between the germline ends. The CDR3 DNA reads TGCGCCAGCAGCTTTCGGTCTAGCTACAATGAGCAGTTCTTC. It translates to CASSFRSSYNEQFF.

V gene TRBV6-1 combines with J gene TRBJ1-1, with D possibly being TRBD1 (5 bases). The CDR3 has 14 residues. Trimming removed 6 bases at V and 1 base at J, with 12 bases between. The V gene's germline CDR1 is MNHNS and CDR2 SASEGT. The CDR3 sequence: CASRNGHSNTEAFF. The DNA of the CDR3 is TGTGCCAGCAGAAACGGACACTCGAACACTGAAGCTTTCTTT.

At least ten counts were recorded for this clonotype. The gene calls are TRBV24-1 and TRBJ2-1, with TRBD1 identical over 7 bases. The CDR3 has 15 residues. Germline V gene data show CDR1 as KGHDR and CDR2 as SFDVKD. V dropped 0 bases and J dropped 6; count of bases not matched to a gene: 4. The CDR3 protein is CATSDLTGDANEQFF. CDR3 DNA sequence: TGTGCCACCAGTGATTTGACAGGGGACGCCAATGAGCAGTTCTTC.

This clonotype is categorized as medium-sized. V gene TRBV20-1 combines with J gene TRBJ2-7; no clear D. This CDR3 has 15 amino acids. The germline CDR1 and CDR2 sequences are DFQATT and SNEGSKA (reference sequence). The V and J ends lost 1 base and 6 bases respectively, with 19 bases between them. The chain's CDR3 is CSARAGATKVGEQYF. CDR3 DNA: TGCAGTGCTAGAGCTGGAGCCACTAAGGTTGGCGAGCAGTACTTC.

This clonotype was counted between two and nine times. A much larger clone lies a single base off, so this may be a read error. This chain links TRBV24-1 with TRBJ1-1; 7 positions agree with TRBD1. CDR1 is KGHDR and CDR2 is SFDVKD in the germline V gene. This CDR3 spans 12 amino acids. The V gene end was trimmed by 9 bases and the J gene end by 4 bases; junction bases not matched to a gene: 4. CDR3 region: CATQGESTEAFF. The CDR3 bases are TGTGCCACCCAGGGGGAAAGCACTGAAGCTTTCTTT.

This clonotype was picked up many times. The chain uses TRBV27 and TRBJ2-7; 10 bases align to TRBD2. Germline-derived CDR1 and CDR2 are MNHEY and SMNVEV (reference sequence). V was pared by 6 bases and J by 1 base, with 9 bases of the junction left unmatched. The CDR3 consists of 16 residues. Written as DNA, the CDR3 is TGTGCCAGCAGGGAATTAGCGGGAGGACGGTCCTACGAGCAGTACTTC. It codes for CASRELAGGRSYEQYF.

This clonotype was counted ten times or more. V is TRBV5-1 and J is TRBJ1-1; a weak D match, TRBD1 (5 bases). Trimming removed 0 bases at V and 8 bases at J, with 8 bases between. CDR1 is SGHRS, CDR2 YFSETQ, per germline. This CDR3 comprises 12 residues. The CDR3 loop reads CASSLAQGEAFF. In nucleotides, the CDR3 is TGCGCCAGCAGCTTGGCTCAGGGCGAAGCTTTCTTT. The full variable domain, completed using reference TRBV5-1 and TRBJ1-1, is KAGVTQTPRYLIKTRGQQVTLSCSPISGHRSVSWYQQTPGQGLQFLFEYFSETQRNKGNFPGRFSGRQFSNSRSEMNVSTLELGDSALYLCASSLAQGEAFFGQGTRLTVV.

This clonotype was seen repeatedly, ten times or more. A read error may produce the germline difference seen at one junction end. CDR3 DNA sequence: TGTGCTAGCAGCTTAGGGGGGCGAGTGACAGATACGCAGTATTTT. It specifies CASSLGGRVTDTQYF. This chain uses TRBV7-7 with TRBJ2-3; possibly TRBD1 or TRBD2 for D (6 bases each). CDR3 length: 15 amino acids. Germline loops: CDR1 SSHAT, CDR2 FNYEAQ (reference sequence). Drawing the rest from reference TRBV7-7 and TRBJ2-3, the complete variable domain is GAGVSQSPRYKVTKRGQDVTLRCDPISSHATLYWYQQALGQGPEFLTYFNYEAQPDKSGLPSDRFSAERPEGSISTLTIQRTEQRDSAMYRCASSLGGRVTDTQYFGPGTRLTVL.

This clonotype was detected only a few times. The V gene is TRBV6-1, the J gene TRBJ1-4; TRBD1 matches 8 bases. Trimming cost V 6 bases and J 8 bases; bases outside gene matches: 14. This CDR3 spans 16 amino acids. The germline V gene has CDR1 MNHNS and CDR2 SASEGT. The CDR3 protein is CASRPTPGGANEKLFF. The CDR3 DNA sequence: TGTGCCAGCAGACCTACTCCAGGGGGCGCGAACGAAAAACTGTTTTTT.

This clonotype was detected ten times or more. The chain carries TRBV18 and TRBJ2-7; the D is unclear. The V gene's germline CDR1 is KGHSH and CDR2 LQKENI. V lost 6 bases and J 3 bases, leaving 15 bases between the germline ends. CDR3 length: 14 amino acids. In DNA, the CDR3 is TGTGCCAGCTCTCCAAGTCCCGCCATCTACGAGCAGTACTTC. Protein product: CASSPSPAIYEQYF.

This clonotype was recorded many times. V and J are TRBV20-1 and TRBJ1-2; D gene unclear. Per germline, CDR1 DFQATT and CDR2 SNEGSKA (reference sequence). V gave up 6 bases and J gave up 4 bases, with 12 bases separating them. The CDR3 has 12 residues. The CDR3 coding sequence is TGCAGTGCGGCCCCTTTCGGCTATGGCTACACCTTC. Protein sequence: CSAAPFGYGYTF.

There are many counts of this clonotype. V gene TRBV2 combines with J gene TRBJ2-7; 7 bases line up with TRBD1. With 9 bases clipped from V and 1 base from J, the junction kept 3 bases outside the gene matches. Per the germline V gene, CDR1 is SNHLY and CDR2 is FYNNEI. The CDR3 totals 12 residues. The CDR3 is CASTGQSYEQYF. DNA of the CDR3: TGTGCCAGTACGGGACAGTCCTACGAGCAGTACTTC.

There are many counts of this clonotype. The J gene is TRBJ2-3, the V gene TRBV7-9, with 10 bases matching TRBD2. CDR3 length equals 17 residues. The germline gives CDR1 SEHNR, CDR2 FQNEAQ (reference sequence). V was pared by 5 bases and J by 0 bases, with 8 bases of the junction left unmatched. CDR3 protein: CASSLYTGLASTDTQYF. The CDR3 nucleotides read TGTGCCAGCAGCCTATACACGGGACTAGCGAGCACAGATACGCAGTATTTT.

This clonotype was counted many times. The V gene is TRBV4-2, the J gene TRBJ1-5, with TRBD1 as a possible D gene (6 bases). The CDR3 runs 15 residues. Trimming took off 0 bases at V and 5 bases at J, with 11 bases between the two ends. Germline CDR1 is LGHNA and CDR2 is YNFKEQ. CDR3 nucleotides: TGTGCCAGCAGCCAAGAGAGGGGGACGGATCAGCCCCAGCATTTT. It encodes CASSQERGTDQPQHF.

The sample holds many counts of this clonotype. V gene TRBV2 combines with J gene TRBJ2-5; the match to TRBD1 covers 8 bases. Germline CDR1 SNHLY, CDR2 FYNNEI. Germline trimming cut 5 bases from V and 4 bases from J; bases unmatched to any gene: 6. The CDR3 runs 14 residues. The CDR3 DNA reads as TGTGCCAGCAGTTCCGGGACAGGCACAGAGACCCAGTACTTC. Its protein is CASSSGTGTETQYF.

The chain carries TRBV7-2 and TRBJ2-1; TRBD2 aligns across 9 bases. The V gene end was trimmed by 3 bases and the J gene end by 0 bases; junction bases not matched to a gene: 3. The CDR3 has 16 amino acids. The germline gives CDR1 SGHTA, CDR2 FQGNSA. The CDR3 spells CASSLTSGRSYNEQFF. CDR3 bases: TGTGCCAGCAGCTTGACTAGCGGACGCTCCTACAATGAGCAGTTCTTC.

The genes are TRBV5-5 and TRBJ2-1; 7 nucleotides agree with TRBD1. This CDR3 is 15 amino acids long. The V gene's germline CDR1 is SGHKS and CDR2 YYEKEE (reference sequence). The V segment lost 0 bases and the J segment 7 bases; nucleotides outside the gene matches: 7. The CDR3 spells CASSLEAGGWNEQFF. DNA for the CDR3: TGTGCCAGCAGCTTGGAGGCAGGGGGTTGGAATGAGCAGTTCTTC.

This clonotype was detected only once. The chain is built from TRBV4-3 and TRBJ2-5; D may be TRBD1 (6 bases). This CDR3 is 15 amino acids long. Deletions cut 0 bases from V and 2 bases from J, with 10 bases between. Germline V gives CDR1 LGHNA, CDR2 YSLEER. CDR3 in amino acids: CASSQERQVQETQYF. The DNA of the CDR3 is TGCGCCAGCAGCCAAGAGAGACAGGTTCAAGAGACCCAGTACTTC.

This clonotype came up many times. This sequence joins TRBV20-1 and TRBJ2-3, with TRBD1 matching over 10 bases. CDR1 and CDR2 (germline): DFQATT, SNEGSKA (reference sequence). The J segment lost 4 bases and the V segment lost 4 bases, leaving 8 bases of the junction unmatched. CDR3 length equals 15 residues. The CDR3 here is CSATSRQGASDTQYF. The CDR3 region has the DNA TGCAGTGCTACCTCCAGACAGGGGGCCTCAGATACGCAGTATTTT.

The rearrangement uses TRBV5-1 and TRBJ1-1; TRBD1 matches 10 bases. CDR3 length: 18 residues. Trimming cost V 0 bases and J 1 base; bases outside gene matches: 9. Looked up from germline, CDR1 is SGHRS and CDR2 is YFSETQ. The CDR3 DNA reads TGCGCCAGCAGCTTGGACCCGCGACAGGGGGCAAGGAACACTGAAGCTTTCTTT. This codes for CASSLDPRQGARNTEAFF.

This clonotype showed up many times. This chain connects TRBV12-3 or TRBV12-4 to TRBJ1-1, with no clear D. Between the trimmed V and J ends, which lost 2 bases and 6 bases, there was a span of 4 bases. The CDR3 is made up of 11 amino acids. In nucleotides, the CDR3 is TGTGCCAGCAGTTTAAGCCCTGAAGCTTTCTTT. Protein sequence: CASSLSPEAFF.